Shown below are 32 T cell receptor beta chains from a single sample sequenced in a study of T cell clonotyping in hematopoietic cell transplantation. Data came from immunoSEQ multiplex PCR; TCRdb stores just in-frame clones and leaves some out. The sample contains 3,000 or so clones, approximately 60% of which appear only once. The sequences come from peripheral blood mononuclear cells, collected 30 days after allogeneic stem cell transplant. These receptors all come from a female patient in her 30s who had an allogeneic stem cell transplant, so T cells may come from the graft donor. Some clones in this sample may be carry-over from other donors' samples.

The CDR3 loop is CASSALRNEQFF. DNA for the CDR3: TGTGCCAGCAGCGCGTTGAGAAATGAGCAGTTCTTC. The chain couples TRBV9 to TRBJ2-1; D gene ambiguous. Germline V gene data show CDR1 as SGDLS and CDR2 as YYNGEE. Trimming shortened V by 3 bases and J by 7 bases, and 8 bases separated the two germline ends. The CDR3 totals 12 residues. The entire variable domain, with the rest obtained from reference TRBV9 and TRBJ2-1, is as follows: DSGVTQTPKHLITATGQRVTLRCSPRSGDLSVYWYQQSLDQGLQFLIQYYNGEERAKGNILERFSAQQFPDLHSELNLSSLELGDSALYFCASSALRNEQFFGPGTRLTVL.

This sequence joins TRBV27 and TRBJ1-4; 11 bases match TRBD1. Losses at the gene ends were 5 bases for V and 7 bases for J; bases not matched to a gene: 6. CDR3 length: 15 residues. CDR1 is MNHEY and CDR2 is SMNVEV in the germline V gene (reference sequence). CDR3 coding DNA: TGTGCCAGCAGTATCAGGGACAGGGGGTTTGAAAAACTGTTTTTT. Protein sequence: CASSIRDRGFEKLFF.

Of note for this clone: A far larger clone is one nucleotide away, so this likely arose from a read error. The rearrangement links TRBV6-6 to TRBJ1-1; no clear D. The V end lost 2 bases, the J end lost 1 base, and 2 bases lay between the germline ends. The CDR3 totals 12 residues. CDR1 is MNHNY, CDR2 SVGAGI, per germline (reference sequence). CDR3 sequence: CASSYPNTEAFF. For the CDR3, the DNA is TGTGCCAGCAGTTACCCGAACACTGAAGCTTTCTTT.

The chain employs TRBV5-1 and TRBJ2-7; D may be TRBD2 (6 bases). The CDR3 is 13 amino acids. V dropped 4 bases and J dropped 3 bases, with 11 bases sitting between them. CDR1 and CDR2 from the germline V gene are SGHRS and YFSETQ. The CDR3 loop is CASSLGGFYEQYF. The CDR3 coding sequence is TGCGCCAGCAGCCTCGGGGGTTTCTACGAGCAGTACTTC.

The chain carries TRBV7-9 and TRBJ2-2; TRBD2 aligns across 9 bases. V dropped 7 bases and J dropped 2; count of bases not matched to a gene: 8. CDR3 size: 16 residues. The germline V gene encodes CDR1 SEHNR and CDR2 FQNEAQ (reference sequence). The CDR3 protein is CASTLSGGFNTGELFF. CDR3 sequence (DNA): TGTGCCAGCACCCTAAGCGGGGGGTTTAACACCGGGGAGCTGTTTTTT.

The rearrangement links TRBV19 to TRBJ1-1, with 9 bases that match TRBD1. Trimming cost V 5 bases and J 0 bases; bases outside gene matches: 4. This CDR3 is built from 15 residues. Germline V gives CDR1 LNHDA, CDR2 SQIVND (reference sequence). The CDR3 bases are TGTGCCAGTAGTGCAGGGACAGGGATGAACACTGAAGCTTTCTTT. Protein: CASSAGTGMNTEAFF.

This clone was detected only a few times. Compared with germline, one end of the junction differs, possibly owing to a read error. V gene TRBV15 combines with J gene TRBJ2-7, with 7 bases aligning to TRBD1. The CDR3 consists of 19 residues. Germline V gives CDR1 LNHNV, CDR2 YYDKDF (reference sequence). This CDR3 reads CATSGDTPVGTAPYYEQYF. The CDR3, as DNA: TGTGCCACCAGCGGAGATACGCCAGTTGGGACAGCCCCGTACTACGAGCAGTACTTC.

The chain recombines TRBV25-1 with TRBJ1-6; 7 bases fit TRBD1. J was trimmed by 5 bases and V by 2 bases; bases with no gene match: 3. The CDR3 is 15 amino acids. Germline assignment: CDR1 MGHDK and CDR2 SYGVNS. The CDR3 loop reads CASSEGGTDNSPLHF. The CDR3 nucleotides are TGTGCCAGCAGTGAAGGCGGGACAGATAATTCACCCCTCCACTTT.

This clone was observed a single time. V is TRBV18 and J is TRBJ2-7; no reliable D call. Per the germline V gene, CDR1 is KGHSH and CDR2 is LQKENI. Trimming cost V 3 bases and J 3 bases, with 6 bases left between them. This CDR3 region has 12 residues. The CDR3 DNA reads TGTGCCAGCTCACCCCGACTCTACGAGCAGTACTTC. This gives the protein CASSPRLYEQYF.

The CDR3 is CASSPATGAEAFF. The CDR3 coding sequence is TGTGCCAGCAGTCCCGCCACAGGTGCTGAAGCTTTCTTT. The gene calls are TRBV27 and TRBJ1-1; perhaps TRBD1 as D (5 bases). The germline V gene has CDR1 MNHEY and CDR2 SMNVEV (reference sequence). The CDR3 is made up of 13 amino acids. V gave up 5 bases and J gave up 6 bases, with 13 bases separating them.

V usage is TRBV5-5 and J usage is TRBJ1-1; D ambiguous. Trimming shortened V by 1 base and J by 6 bases, and 10 bases separated the two germline ends. CDR3 length equals 13 residues. Germline values: CDR1 SGHKS, CDR2 YYEKEE (reference sequence). Here the CDR3 reads CASSLTGWAEAFF. CDR3 coding DNA: TGTGCCAGCAGCTTGACGGGTTGGGCTGAAGCTTTCTTT.

The rearrangement uses TRBV25-1 and TRBJ2-1; D remains ambiguous. The CDR3 totals 11 residues. From germline, CDR1 is MGHDK and CDR2 SYGVNS. V was pared by 4 bases and J by 6 bases, with 4 bases between. The CDR3 DNA reads as TGTGCCAGCAGTGTAAGCAATGAGCAGTTCTTC. It is translated as CASSVSNEQFF. Using reference TRBV25-1 and TRBJ2-1 for the parts outside the CDR3, the full variable domain is EADIYQTPRYLVIGTGKKITLECSQTMGHDKMYWYQQDPGMELHLIHYSYGVNSTEKGDLSSESTVSRIRTEHFPLTLESARPSHTSQYLCASSVSNEQFFGPGTRLTVL.

The chain recombines TRBV19 with TRBJ1-4; tentative D call: TRBD1 (6 bases). V shed 6 bases and J shed 1 base, with 12 bases lying between them. Germline V gene sequence: CDR1 LNHDA, CDR2 SQIVND (reference sequence). The CDR3 runs to 15 residues. The DNA of the CDR3 is TGTGCCAGTAGCACAGGGTTTGTAACTAATGAAAAACTGTTTTTT. Protein sequence: CASSTGFVTNEKLFF.

This clone is deemed large. The chain recombines TRBV7-9 with TRBJ2-5, with D uncertain. CDR1 and CDR2 from the germline V gene are SEHNR and FQNEAQ (reference sequence). The CDR3 has 13 amino acids. Trimming shortened V by 2 bases and J by 12 bases, and 16 bases separated the two germline ends. The DNA for the CDR3 is TGTGCCAGCAGCTTAAACATACCAACCGAAAAGTACTTC. Its translation is CASSLNIPTEKYF. Using reference TRBV7-9 and TRBJ2-5 for the parts outside the CDR3, the full variable domain is DTGVSQNPRHKITKRGQNVTFRCDPISEHNRLYWYRQTLGQGPEFLTYFQNEAQLEKSRLLSDRFSAERPKGSFSTLEIQRTEQGDSAMYLCASSLNIPTEKYFGPGTRLLVL.

The V and J genes are TRBV9 and TRBJ1-2; 10 bases agree with TRBD1. CDR3 length equals 14 residues. CDR1 and CDR2 (germline): SGDLS, YYNGEE. Losses at the gene ends were 1 base for V and 8 bases for J; bases not matched to a gene: 5. The chain's CDR3 is CASSVTGTGEGYTF. CDR3 sequence (DNA): TGTGCCAGCAGCGTAACCGGGACAGGGGAGGGCTACACCTTC.

The chain carries TRBV7-8 and TRBJ1-3; D ambiguous. The V gene's germline CDR1 is SGHVS and CDR2 FQNEAQ. V dropped 2 bases and J dropped 0 bases, with 8 bases sitting between them. CDR3 length: 15 amino acids. CDR3 in amino acids: CASSLHIPSGNTIYF. The CDR3 DNA is TGTGCCAGCAGCTTACACATCCCCTCTGGAAACACCATATATTTT. The full variable domain, its missing parts supplied by reference TRBV7-8 and TRBJ1-3, is GAGVSQSPRYKVAKRGQDVALRCDPISGHVSLFWYQQALGQGPEFLTYFQNEAQLDKSGLPSDRFFAERPEGSVSTLKIQRTQQEDSAVYLCASSLHIPSGNTIYFGEGSWLTVV.

The chain employs TRBV4-2 and TRBJ1-1; 10 bases align to TRBD1. Germline CDR1 is LGHNA and CDR2 is YNFKEQ. The CDR3 consists of 15 residues. V shed 0 bases and J 5 bases; nucleotides not matched to a gene: 3. CDR3 protein: CASSQEDRGLTEAFF. The CDR3 DNA reads TGTGCCAGCAGCCAAGAAGACAGGGGGCTTACTGAAGCTTTCTTT.

The genes are TRBV4-1 and TRBJ1-5; D gene uncertain. The germline gives CDR1 MGHRA, CDR2 YSYEKL. Trimming left V 1 base short and J 7 bases short, with 11 bases between. The CDR3 spans 14 residues. This CDR3 reads CASSQAAGSQPQHF. The DNA for the CDR3 is TGCGCCAGCAGCCAAGCCGCGGGATCACAGCCCCAGCATTTT.

The rearrangement uses TRBV5-4 and TRBJ2-7; no definite D call. Between the trimmed V and J ends, which lost 0 bases and 3 bases, there was a span of 7 bases. The CDR3 is 13 amino acids. Germline values: CDR1 SGHNT, CDR2 YYREEE (reference sequence). The CDR3 loop reads CASSLGPNYEQYF. CDR3 nucleotides: TGTGCCAGCAGCTTGGGGCCGAACTACGAGCAGTACTTC.

This clone has more than one count but fewer than ten. This chain joins TRBV7-9 and TRBJ1-5; weak D call: TRBD1 (5 bases). The length of the CDR3 is 15 residues. Trimming took 3 bases from V and 4 from J, leaving 13 bases between them. Germline CDR1 is SEHNR and CDR2 is FQNEAQ (reference sequence). The CDR3 DNA is TGTGCCAGCAGCTTGTCGACAGATTGGAATCAGCCCCAGCATTTT. Its translation: CASSLSTDWNQPQHF.

The chain carries TRBV29-1 and TRBJ1-2; D ambiguous. From germline, CDR1 is SQVTM and CDR2 ANQGSEA. The CDR3 has 9 residues. Trimming removed 6 bases at V and 6 bases at J, with 5 bases between. The chain's CDR3 is CSVADGYTF. The CDR3 bases are TGCAGCGTAGCGGATGGCTACACCTTC.

This clone occurred once. Different DNA sequences within this sample yield the same CDR3. The chain couples TRBV30 to TRBJ2-1; weak D call: TRBD1 (6 bases). Looked up from germline, CDR1 is GTSNPN and CDR2 is SVGIG (reference sequence). The CDR3 has 16 residues. Trimming removed 0 bases at V and 4 bases at J, with 16 bases between. The CDR3 DNA reads as TGTGCCTGGAGTGTAAACCTCGGACAGCTTTACAATGAGCAGTTCTTC. It specifies CAWSVNLGQLYNEQFF.

This clone was picked up a small number of times. V usage is TRBV5-6 and J usage is TRBJ1-5, with D hard to call. The CDR3 covers 15 residues. Trimming stripped 4 bases from V and 2 bases from J, with 13 bases between. Germline V CDR1 and CDR2: SGHDT, YYEEEE. For the CDR3, the DNA is TGTGCCAGCAGCGGGATGGGGTTGGGCAATCAGCCCCAGCATTTT. It encodes CASSGMGLGNQPQHF.

Remarks on this clone: A read error may produce the germline difference seen at one junction end. This chain links TRBV30 with TRBJ2-3, with D perhaps given as TRBD1 or TRBD2 (5 bases each). This CDR3 has 15 amino acids. Looked up from germline, CDR1 is GTSNPN and CDR2 is SVGIG (reference sequence). The CDR3, as DNA: TGTACCTGGAGTCCTCGAGGGGTTTGGACAGATACGCAGTATTTT. This gives the protein CTWSPRGVWTDTQYF.

This chain links TRBV7-9 with TRBJ1-4; a weak D match, TRBD1 (5 bases). CDR1 and CDR2 (germline): SEHNR, FQNEAQ (reference sequence). Between the trimmed V and J ends, which lost 4 bases and 1 base, there was a span of 13 bases. The CDR3 covers 16 residues. The chain's CDR3 is CASSYGTGETNEKLFF. The CDR3 DNA is TGTGCCAGCAGCTATGGGACGGGGGAAACTAATGAAAAACTGTTTTTT.

The chain combines TRBV29-1 with TRBJ1-2; D is perhaps TRBD1 (5 bases). The CDR3 has 13 residues. V lost 7 bases and J lost 0, with 12 bases in between. In germline, CDR1 is SQVTM, CDR2 ANQGSEA. The CDR3 reads CSAETASNYGYTF. The CDR3 nucleotides read TGCAGCGCCGAGACAGCCTCTAACTATGGCTACACCTTC.

The chain uses TRBV27 and TRBJ2-7; 9 nucleotides match TRBD1. The CDR3 covers 15 residues. CDR1 and CDR2 (germline): MNHEY, SMNVEV (reference sequence). V was pared by 5 bases and J by 3 bases, with 8 bases of the junction left unmatched. DNA for the CDR3: TGTGCCAGCAGTCTACGGGACAGGGTGGACTACGAGCAGTACTTC. Its translation: CASSLRDRVDYEQYF.

The CDR3, as DNA: TGCGCCAGCAGCCAAACGGCAGGGGCGGACAATGAGCAGTTCTTC. Its translation: CASSQTAGADNEQFF. V gene TRBV4-1 combines with J gene TRBJ2-1; D perhaps matches TRBD1 (6 bases). The germline V and J ends were trimmed by 2 bases and 5 bases, with 13 bases remaining between them. CDR1 is MGHRA, CDR2 YSYEKL, per germline. The CDR3 has 15 amino acids.

V is TRBV5-6 and J is TRBJ1-5; maybe TRBD1 (5 bases). Germline CDR1 SGHDT, CDR2 YYEEEE. Trimming stripped 6 bases from V and 3 bases from J, with 16 bases between. The CDR3 runs to 15 residues. The CDR3 DNA is TGTGCCAGCACCTTAGGAGGACACTTCAATCAGCCCCAGCATTTT. Its protein product is CASTLGGHFNQPQHF. Based on the CDR3 plus reference TRBV5-6 and TRBJ1-5, the full variable domain is DAGVTQSPTHLIKTRGQQVTLRCSPKSGHDTVSWYQQALGQGPQFIFQYYEEEERQRGNFPDRFSGHQFPNYSSELNVNALLLGDSALYLCASTLGGHFNQPQHFGDGTRLSIL.

The chain employs TRBV7-9 and TRBJ2-7, with a tentative D call TRBD2 (6 bases). The germline CDR1 and CDR2 sequences are SEHNR and FQNEAQ (reference sequence). V dropped 6 bases and J dropped 0 bases, with 18 bases sitting between them. The CDR3 consists of 16 residues. CDR3 nucleotides: TGTGCCAGCAGTCCTAAAGGTTTGCGGGACTCCTACGAGCAGTACTTC. It specifies CASSPKGLRDSYEQYF.

The J gene is TRBJ2-1, the V gene TRBV29-1; 8 positions agree with TRBD1. V lost 5 bases to trimming and J lost 5 bases; unmatched junction nucleotides: 5. The germline V gene encodes CDR1 SQVTM and CDR2 ANQGSEA. The CDR3 has 13 residues. CDR3 sequence (DNA): TGCAGCGTTCTGACAGGGGACGACAATGAGCAGTTCTTC. Translating gives CSVLTGDDNEQFF.

This chain connects TRBV4-1 to TRBJ1-4; the D is unclear. The V end lost 3 bases, the J end lost 3 bases, and 20 bases lay between the germline ends. The CDR3 is 18 amino acids. The germline V gene encodes CDR1 MGHRA and CDR2 YSYEKL. The CDR3 DNA reads TGCGCCAGCAGCCAGCGCCAGACCCGGAATGCAGCTAATGAAAAACTGTTTTTT. It specifies CASSQRQTRNAANEKLFF.